This T cell receptor (beta chain) is from a study of cytomegalovirus exposure and HLA in healthy donors. Study conclusions and caveats: Some TCR beta chains (164 of them) were listed as cytomegalovirus-associated. Subsequent analysis revealed that first-cohort TCR clusters tended to co-occur in the approximately 120 validation repertoires.

In germline, CDR1 is SGHTA, CDR2 FQGNSA. V gave up 2 bases and J gave up 4 bases, with 20 bases separating them. CDR3 length: 17 residues. As for this clone: What it binds is not known.

Here immunoSEQ multiplex PCR was the method, and the copy in TCRdb shows in-frame clones only, minus some. The sample holds about 160,000 clones, approximately 86% seen once. The V and J genes are TRBV7-2 and TRBJ1-1, with a possible D match to TRBD1 (5 bases). Sequencing was performed on PBMCs. This clonotype was obtained from a woman between 18 and 29 years old in good health and CMV-seronegative. This chain's CDR3 is CASSLRGSASRSTEAFF. CDR3 nucleotide sequence: TGTGCCAGCAGCTTAAGGGGTAGTGCCTCCAGGAGCACTGAAGCTTTCTTT.